This TCR beta chain was retrieved from a study of blood T cell repertoires in COVID-19. The CDR3 contains 13 residues. Trimming shortened V by 5 bases and J by 3 bases, and 11 bases separated the two germline ends. Germline V CDR1 and CDR2: KGHSH, LQKENI. Assay: immunoSEQ multiplex PCR; the TCRdb copy retains only in-frame clones and omits some. The sample lists 340,000 or so clones; about 83% were seen once. The sequencing input was peripheral blood. The gene calls are TRBV18 and TRBJ2-7; maybe TRBD1 (5 bases). The clonotype originates from a man in his thirties or forties with active or convalescent COVID-19. The CDR3 nucleotides are TGTGCCAGCTCAAGGGAAGACAGCTACGAGCAGTACTTC. Its translation: CASSREDSYEQYF.